The clone carrying this T cell receptor beta chain was observed many times. Its target is unknown. This sample was included in a study of human T cells and chemical hapten exposure. Study-level points and caveats: PT1 expanded TCR counts and patch test score were linked, and their correlation was positive.

TCRdb recomputed calls from the RACE reads with MiXCR, one row per CDR3 protein. The sample records about 80,000 distinct CDR3 sequences, around 13% being singletons. Time point: pre-sensitization, week 0. The treatment here: therapeutic diphenylcyclopropenone sensitization with weekly scalp DPC. This receptor was obtained from a woman between 50 and 59 years old with alopecia areata. Some clones in this sample may be carry-over from other donors' samples. The specimen was whole blood, collected in connection with sensitization to the hapten diphenylcyclopropenone (DPC).

This CDR3 is CASSLNRIEQFF. The CDR3 DNA is TGTGCCAGCAGCTTGAACCGGATTGAGCAGTTCTTC. The chain combines TRBV7-9 with TRBJ2-1; D is ambiguous. V lost 3 bases to trimming and J lost 9 bases, with 9 bases between them. CDR3 length equals 12 residues. Germline V lookup: CDR1 SEHNR, CDR2 FQNEAQ (reference sequence). The full variable domain, in which reference TRBV7-9 and TRBJ2-1 provide the parts outside the CDR3, is DTGVSQNPRHKITKRGQNVTFRCDPISEHNRLYWYRQTLGQGPEFLTYFQNEAQLEKSRLLSDRFSAERPKGSFSTLEIQRTEQGDSAMYLCASSLNRIEQFFGPGTRLTVL.